The rows below give T cell receptor beta chains drawn from one sample of a study of shared clonotypes between healthy human individuals. Assay used: immunoSEQ multiplex PCR; TCRdb lists only in-frame clones, some missing. The sample shows about 1 million clones, 75% of them seen only once. Sequenced sample: memory CD4+ T cells sorted from blood. All receptors derive from a man aged 18 to 30 in good health. The CDR3 runs from the conserved cysteine through the conserved F or W. A D gene is named only where the DNA matches it firmly. A clone size is listed for some rows: how often the clone was seen (once, few, many), or a class if it is expanded.

v_call: TRBV30; d_call: .; j_call: TRBJ1-2; clone_size: .; cdr3_aa: CAWSPFSQGRYGYTF; cdr3_nt: TGTGCCTGGAGTCCCTTCTCTCAGGGGCGATATGGCTACACCTTC
v_call: TRBV30; d_call: .; j_call: TRBJ1-1; clone_size: .; cdr3_aa: CAWALNGNTEAFF; cdr3_nt: TGTGCCTGGGCCCTCAACGGGAACACTGAAGCTTTCTTT
v_call: TRBV4-2; d_call: TRBD1; j_call: TRBJ2-7; clone_size: few; cdr3_aa: CASSQVGQGNHEQYF; cdr3_nt: TGTGCCAGCAGCCAAGTTGGACAGGGCAACCACGAGCAGTACTTC
v_call: TRBV29-1; d_call: .; j_call: TRBJ1-4; clone_size: .; cdr3_aa: CSVTKGLIYEKLFF; cdr3_nt: TGCAGCGTGACGAAAGGATTGATATACGAAAAACTGTTTTTT
v_call: TRBV6-6; d_call: .; j_call: TRBJ1-1; clone_size: .; cdr3_aa: CASSYSWNGEAFF; cdr3_nt: TGTGCCAGCAGTTACTCGTGGAATGGAGAAGCTTTCTTT
v_call: TRBV5-6; d_call: TRBD2; j_call: TRBJ2-7; clone_size: .; cdr3_aa: CASSPRGGRENEQYF; cdr3_nt: TGTGCCAGCAGCCCCCGGGGAGGGAGGGAGAACGAGCAGTACTTC
v_call: TRBV6-5; d_call: TRBD1; j_call: TRBJ2-7; clone_size: .; cdr3_aa: CASRGPRTGEHEQYF; cdr3_nt: TGTGCCAGCAGAGGACCCCGGACAGGGGAGCACGAGCAGTACTTC
v_call: TRBV28; d_call: TRBD1; j_call: TRBJ1-2; clone_size: .; cdr3_aa: CASSLSGGGYGYTF; cdr3_nt: TGTGCCAGCAGTCTTTCAGGGGGCGGCTATGGCTACACCTTC
v_call: TRBV30; d_call: .; j_call: TRBJ1-2; clone_size: many; cdr3_aa: CAWSVSARRRYGYTF; cdr3_nt: TGTGCCTGGAGTGTATCGGCCAGGCGGAGATATGGCTACACCTTC
v_call: TRBV7-9; d_call: TRBD1; j_call: TRBJ1-3; clone_size: .; cdr3_aa: CASSLSDRVGFLGNTIYF; cdr3_nt: TGTGCCAGCAGCTTATCAGACAGGGTAGGATTCCTCGGAAACACCATATATTTT
v_call: TRBV15; d_call: .; j_call: TRBJ2-1; clone_size: once; cdr3_aa: CATSREANSYNEQFF; cdr3_nt: TGTGCCACCAGCAGAGAAGCTAATTCCTACAATGAGCAGTTCTTC
v_call: TRBV28; d_call: TRBD1; j_call: TRBJ1-4; clone_size: .; cdr3_aa: CASSFSGQGITNEKLFF; cdr3_nt: TGTGCCAGCAGTTTTTCGGGACAGGGAATTACTAATGAAAAACTGTTTTTT
v_call: TRBV5-1; d_call: .; j_call: TRBJ1-4; clone_size: .; cdr3_aa: CASSLALDLNEKLFF; cdr3_nt: TGCGCCAGCAGCTTGGCCCTCGACTTGAATGAAAAACTGTTTTTT
v_call: TRBV5-4; d_call: TRBD1; j_call: TRBJ1-6; clone_size: once; cdr3_aa: CASSSGGTDNSPLHF; cdr3_nt: TGTGCCAGCAGCTCGGGGGGGACAGACAATTCACCCCTCCACTTT
v_call: TRBV2; d_call: TRBD1; j_call: TRBJ1-2; clone_size: .; cdr3_aa: CASSVGQQGAGYTF; cdr3_nt: TGTGCCAGCAGTGTTGGCCAACAGGGGGCGGGCTACACCTTC
v_call: TRBV5-8; d_call: .; j_call: TRBJ1-2; clone_size: .; cdr3_aa: CASSLEGNYGYTF; cdr3_nt: TGTGCCAGCAGCTTAGAGGGGAACTATGGCTACACCTTC
v_call: TRBV19; d_call: .; j_call: TRBJ2-7; clone_size: once; cdr3_aa: CASKYGGREQYF; cdr3_nt: TGTGCCAGTAAATATGGAGGACGAGAGCAGTACTTC
v_call: TRBV30; d_call: .; j_call: TRBJ1-6; clone_size: .; cdr3_aa: CAWRPQTGSPLHF; cdr3_nt: TGTGCCTGGAGGCCCCAAACCGGCTCACCCCTCCACTTT
v_call: TRBV7-2; d_call: .; j_call: TRBJ1-6; clone_size: .; cdr3_aa: CASSSTVPSVNSPLHF; cdr3_nt: TGTGCCAGCAGCTCAACAGTCCCGTCAGTGAATTCACCCCTCCACTTT
v_call: TRBV7-2; d_call: TRBD2; j_call: TRBJ2-5; clone_size: few; cdr3_aa: CASSPGLAGGMSQYF; cdr3_nt: TGTGCCAGCAGCCCGGGACTAGCGGGAGGGATGTCCCAGTACTTC
v_call: TRBV7-2; d_call: .; j_call: TRBJ1-1; clone_size: .; cdr3_aa: CASSQDANTEAFF; cdr3_nt: TGTGCCAGCAGCCAAGACGCGAACACTGAAGCTTTCTTT
v_call: TRBV18; d_call: .; j_call: TRBJ2-6; clone_size: .; cdr3_aa: CASSPIPGANVLTF; cdr3_nt: TGTGCCAGCTCACCGATCCCTGGGGCCAACGTCCTGACTTTC
v_call: TRBV11-2; d_call: .; j_call: TRBJ1-3; clone_size: .; cdr3_aa: CASSLDSGRAGNTIYF; cdr3_nt: TGTGCCAGCAGCTTAGATTCAGGCAGGGCTGGAAACACCATATATTTT
v_call: TRBV2; d_call: .; j_call: TRBJ2-5; clone_size: .; cdr3_aa: CASGLRETQYF; cdr3_nt: TGTGCCAGCGGACTTAGGGAGACCCAGTACTTC
v_call: TRBV28; d_call: .; j_call: TRBJ1-4; clone_size: few; cdr3_aa: CASSLPRAGNEKLFF; cdr3_nt: TGTGCCAGCAGTTTACCCAGGGCCGGGAATGAAAAACTGTTTTTT
v_call: TRBV10-3; d_call: .; j_call: TRBJ2-3; clone_size: .; cdr3_aa: CAISEFTGTGTDTQYF; cdr3_nt: TGTGCCATCAGTGAGTTCACAGGGACGGGCACAGATACGCAGTATTTT
v_call: TRBV5-1; d_call: .; j_call: TRBJ2-2; clone_size: .; cdr3_aa: CASSFTTDSTGELFF; cdr3_nt: TGCGCCAGCAGCTTTACTACAGATAGTACCGGGGAGCTGTTTTTT
v_call: TRBV28; d_call: .; j_call: TRBJ1-2; clone_size: .; cdr3_aa: CASREDRATYGYTF; cdr3_nt: TGTGCCAGCAGGGAGGACCGGGCGACCTATGGCTACACCTTC
v_call: TRBV5-1; d_call: TRBD2; j_call: TRBJ2-3; clone_size: .; cdr3_aa: CASSFRTSGLKHTDTQYF; cdr3_nt: TGCGCCAGCAGTTTTAGGACTAGCGGCTTAAAGCACACGGATACGCAGTATTTT
v_call: TRBV4-3; d_call: TRBD2; j_call: TRBJ2-1; clone_size: .; cdr3_aa: CASSQVPGLAGGSYNEQFF; cdr3_nt: TGCGCCAGCAGCCAAGTCCCGGGACTAGCGGGGGGCTCCTACAATGAGCAGTTCTTC
v_call: TRBV15; d_call: .; j_call: TRBJ2-5; clone_size: .; cdr3_aa: CATSRPTETQYF; cdr3_nt: TGTGCCACCAGCAGACCAACGGAGACCCAGTACTTC
v_call: TRBV5-1; d_call: .; j_call: TRBJ2-7; clone_size: .; cdr3_aa: CASIKSSSSYEQYF; cdr3_nt: TGCGCCAGCATAAAGTCTTCTAGCTCCTACGAGCAGTACTTC
v_call: TRBV7-8; d_call: .; j_call: TRBJ1-6; clone_size: .; cdr3_aa: CASSLAYQGNSPLHF; cdr3_nt: TGTGCCAGCAGCTTAGCGTACCAGGGGAACTCACCCCTCCACTTT
v_call: TRBV2; d_call: .; j_call: TRBJ1-2; clone_size: few; cdr3_aa: CATDKTGYYGYTF; cdr3_nt: TGTGCCACCGACAAAACAGGATACTATGGCTACACCTTC
v_call: TRBV30; d_call: TRBD1; j_call: TRBJ1-3; clone_size: .; cdr3_aa: CAWTRGGTVSGNTIYF; cdr3_nt: TGTGCCTGGACGAGGGGCGGGACAGTCTCTGGAAACACCATATATTTT
v_call: TRBV18; d_call: .; j_call: TRBJ2-5; clone_size: few; cdr3_aa: CASSPAQETQYF; cdr3_nt: TGTGCCAGCTCACCCGCCCAAGAGACCCAGTACTTC
v_call: TRBV6-6; d_call: .; j_call: TRBJ1-3; clone_size: few; cdr3_aa: CASSPRSGNTIYF; cdr3_nt: TGTGCCAGCAGCCCACGTTCAGGAAACACCATATATTTT
v_call: TRBV5-4; d_call: TRBD2; j_call: TRBJ2-3; clone_size: .; cdr3_aa: CASSLLAGVKRDTQYF; cdr3_nt: TGTGCCAGCAGCTTACTAGCGGGGGTCAAGAGAGATACGCAGTATTTT
v_call: TRBV7-2; d_call: .; j_call: TRBJ1-2; clone_size: .; cdr3_aa: CASSSTTAGYGYTF; cdr3_nt: TGTGCCAGCAGCTCGACGACAGCAGGCTATGGCTACACCTTC
v_call: TRBV9; d_call: .; j_call: TRBJ1-1; clone_size: .; cdr3_aa: CASSVGEGGREAFF; cdr3_nt: TGTGCCAGCAGCGTAGGGGAAGGGGGTCGTGAAGCTTTCTTT
v_call: TRBV7-7; d_call: .; j_call: TRBJ1-2; clone_size: .; cdr3_aa: CASSLEVPLRHGYTF; cdr3_nt: TGTGCTAGCAGCTTGGAGGTGCCCTTACGACACGGCTACACCTTC
v_call: TRBV6-6; d_call: TRBD1; j_call: TRBJ2-7; clone_size: .; cdr3_aa: CASSYTGQGGSEQYF; cdr3_nt: TGTGCCAGCAGTTACACCGGACAGGGCGGTAGCGAGCAGTACTTC
v_call: TRBV5-8; d_call: TRBD1; j_call: TRBJ1-4; clone_size: .; cdr3_aa: CASSSQGANEKLFF; cdr3_nt: TGTGCCAGCAGCTCACAGGGGGCAAATGAAAAACTGTTTTTT
v_call: TRBV5-1; d_call: .; j_call: TRBJ1-2; clone_size: .; cdr3_aa: CASSLDNANYGYTF; cdr3_nt: TGCGCCAGCAGCTTGGACAATGCAAACTATGGCTACACCTTC
v_call: TRBV6-5; d_call: .; j_call: TRBJ2-2; clone_size: .; cdr3_aa: CASRLGVLNTGELFF; cdr3_nt: TGTGCCAGCAGATTGGGGGTCCTAAACACCGGGGAGCTGTTTTTT
v_call: TRBV19; d_call: .; j_call: TRBJ2-7; clone_size: once; cdr3_aa: CASSIGLALGYEQYF; cdr3_nt: TGTGCCAGTAGTATCGGGCTAGCGCTAGGCTACGAGCAGTACTTC
v_call: TRBV4-1; d_call: TRBD2; j_call: TRBJ2-5; clone_size: .; cdr3_aa: CASSPGLAGWETQYF; cdr3_nt: TGCGCCAGCAGCCCAGGACTAGCGGGATGGGAGACCCAGTACTTC
v_call: TRBV7-9; d_call: .; j_call: TRBJ1-2; clone_size: .; cdr3_aa: CASSSGGGRVLANYGYTF; cdr3_nt: TGTGCCAGCAGCTCGGGAGGCGGGCGCGTATTAGCTAACTATGGCTACACCTTC
v_call: TRBV18; d_call: .; j_call: TRBJ1-2; clone_size: .; cdr3_aa: CASSPVRGAYGYTF; cdr3_nt: TGTGCCAGCTCACCAGTGAGGGGGGCCTATGGCTACACCTTC
v_call: TRBV14; d_call: .; j_call: TRBJ1-1; clone_size: once; cdr3_aa: CASSQGGRVTEAFF; cdr3_nt: TGTGCCAGCAGCCAAGGGGGCAGGGTTACTGAAGCTTTCTTT
v_call: TRBV7-2; d_call: .; j_call: TRBJ1-3; clone_size: .; cdr3_aa: CASSWDGSSGNTIYF; cdr3_nt: TGTGCCAGCAGCTGGGACGGGAGCTCTGGAAACACCATATATTTT
v_call: TRBV5-1; d_call: .; j_call: TRBJ2-3; clone_size: .; cdr3_aa: CASSLDGVQADTQYF; cdr3_nt: TGCGCCAGCAGCTTGGATGGCGTGCAGGCAGATACGCAGTATTTT
v_call: TRBV6-1; d_call: .; j_call: TRBJ1-5; clone_size: .; cdr3_aa: CASSGPLGGYQPQHF; cdr3_nt: TGTGCCAGCAGCGGACCCCTAGGGGGATATCAGCCCCAGCATTTT